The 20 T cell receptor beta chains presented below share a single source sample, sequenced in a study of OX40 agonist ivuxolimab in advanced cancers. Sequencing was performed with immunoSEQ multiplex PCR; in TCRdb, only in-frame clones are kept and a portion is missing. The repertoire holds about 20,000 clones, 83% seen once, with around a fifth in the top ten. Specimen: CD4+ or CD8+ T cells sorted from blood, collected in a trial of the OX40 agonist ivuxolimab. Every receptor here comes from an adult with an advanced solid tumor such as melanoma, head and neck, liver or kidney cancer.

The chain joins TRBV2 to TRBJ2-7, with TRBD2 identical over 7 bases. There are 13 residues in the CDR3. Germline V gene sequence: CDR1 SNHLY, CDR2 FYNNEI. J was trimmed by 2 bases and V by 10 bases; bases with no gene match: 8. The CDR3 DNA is TGTGCCACCAGGGAGGGTTCAACCTACGAGCAGTACTTC. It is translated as CATREGSTYEQYF.

CDR3 bases: TGTGCCAGCACCAAAGGGGGGAGCTCCTACAATGAGCAGTTCTTC. Translated: CASTKGGSSYNEQFF. The chain links TRBV9 to TRBJ2-1; either TRBD1 or TRBD2 may supply D (6 bases each). There are 15 residues in the CDR3. Germline values: CDR1 SGDLS, CDR2 YYNGEE. The V gene lost 6 bases and the J gene lost 0 bases, with 13 bases spanning the gap. Together with reference TRBV9 and TRBJ2-1, the CDR3 gives the full variable domain: DSGVTQTPKHLITATGQRVTLRCSPRSGDLSVYWYQQSLDQGLQFLIQYYNGEERAKGNILERFSAQQFPDLHSELNLSSLELGDSALYFCASTKGGSSYNEQFFGPGTRLTVL.

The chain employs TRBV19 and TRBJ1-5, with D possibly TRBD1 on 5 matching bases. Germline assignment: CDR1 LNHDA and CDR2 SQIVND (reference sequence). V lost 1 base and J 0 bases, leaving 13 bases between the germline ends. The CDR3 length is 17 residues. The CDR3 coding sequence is TGTGCCAGTAGTATAGGGGACCCAGGGTATAGCAATCAGCCCCAGCATTTT. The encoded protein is CASSIGDPGYSNQPQHF.

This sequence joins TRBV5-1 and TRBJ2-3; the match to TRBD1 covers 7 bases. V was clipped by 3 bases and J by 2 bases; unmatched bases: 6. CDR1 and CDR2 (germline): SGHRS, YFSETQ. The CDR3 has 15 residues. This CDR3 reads CASSYRTGVTDTQYF. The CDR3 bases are TGCGCCAGCAGCTATAGGACAGGAGTCACAGATACGCAGTATTTT. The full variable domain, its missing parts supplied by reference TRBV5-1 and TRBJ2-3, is KAGVTQTPRYLIKTRGQQVTLSCSPISGHRSVSWYQQTPGQGLQFLFEYFSETQRNKGNFPGRFSGRQFSNSRSEMNVSTLELGDSALYLCASSYRTGVTDTQYFGPGTRLTVL.

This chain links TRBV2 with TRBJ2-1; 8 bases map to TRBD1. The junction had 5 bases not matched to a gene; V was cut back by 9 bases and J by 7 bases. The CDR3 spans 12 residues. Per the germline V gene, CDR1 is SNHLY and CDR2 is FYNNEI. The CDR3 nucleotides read TGTGCCAGTGGACAGGGCGGTAATGAGCAGTTCTTC. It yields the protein CASGQGGNEQFF.

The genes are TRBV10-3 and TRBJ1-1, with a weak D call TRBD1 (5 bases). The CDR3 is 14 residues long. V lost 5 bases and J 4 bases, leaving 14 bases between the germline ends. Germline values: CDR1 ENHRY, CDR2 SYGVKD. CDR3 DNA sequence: TGTGCCATCAGTCCCGGGTCCAGGGCCACTGAAGCTTTCTTT. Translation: CAISPGSRATEAFF.

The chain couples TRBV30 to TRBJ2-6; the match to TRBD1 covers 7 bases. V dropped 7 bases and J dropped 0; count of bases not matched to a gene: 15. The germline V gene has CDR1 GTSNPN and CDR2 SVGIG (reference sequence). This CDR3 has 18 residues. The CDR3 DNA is TGTGCCTTGTTACTACCGGGACAGCTAATCTCTGGGGCCAACGTCCTGACTTTC. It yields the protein CALLLPGQLISGANVLTF.

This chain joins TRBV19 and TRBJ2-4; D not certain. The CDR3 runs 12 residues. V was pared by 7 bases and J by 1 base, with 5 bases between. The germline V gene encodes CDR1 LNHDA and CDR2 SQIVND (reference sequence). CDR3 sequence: CASIGAKNIQYF. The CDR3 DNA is TGTGCCAGTATTGGCGCCAAAAACATTCAGTACTTC.

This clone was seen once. The CDR3 sequence is CASSAGRENTEAFF. CDR3 DNA: TGTGCCAGCAGCGCGGGACGGGAGAACACTGAAGCTTTCTTT. This sequence joins TRBV7-9 and TRBJ1-1; D may be TRBD1 (5 bases). V dropped 5 bases and J dropped 1 base, with 11 bases sitting between them. The germline CDR1 and CDR2 sequences are SEHNR and FQNEAQ (reference sequence). The CDR3 is made up of 14 amino acids.

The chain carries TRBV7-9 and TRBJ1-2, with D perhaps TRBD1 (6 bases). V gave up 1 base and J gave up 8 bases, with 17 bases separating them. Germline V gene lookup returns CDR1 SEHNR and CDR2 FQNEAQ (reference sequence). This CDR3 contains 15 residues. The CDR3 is CASSLGTAFLEGYTF. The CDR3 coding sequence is TGTGCCAGCAGCTTAGGGACAGCGTTTTTAGAAGGCTACACCTTC.

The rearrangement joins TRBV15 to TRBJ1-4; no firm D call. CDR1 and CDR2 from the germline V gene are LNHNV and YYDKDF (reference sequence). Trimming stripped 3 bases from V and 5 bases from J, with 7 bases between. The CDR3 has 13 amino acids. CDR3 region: CATSRQVNEKLFF. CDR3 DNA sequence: TGTGCCACCAGCAGGCAGGTGAATGAAAAACTGTTTTTT.

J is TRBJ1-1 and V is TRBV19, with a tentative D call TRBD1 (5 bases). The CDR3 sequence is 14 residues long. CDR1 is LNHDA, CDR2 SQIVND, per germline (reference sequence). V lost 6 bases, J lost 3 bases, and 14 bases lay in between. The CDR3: CASSLPGRDTEAFF. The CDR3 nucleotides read TGTGCCAGTAGCTTACCGGGACGTGACACTGAAGCTTTCTTT.

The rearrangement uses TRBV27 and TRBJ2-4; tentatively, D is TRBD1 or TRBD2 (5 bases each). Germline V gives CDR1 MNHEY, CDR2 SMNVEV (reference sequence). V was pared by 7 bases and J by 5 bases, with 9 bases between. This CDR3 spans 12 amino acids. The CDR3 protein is CASMGVENIQYF. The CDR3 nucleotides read TGTGCCAGCATGGGGGTCGAAAACATTCAGTACTTC.

CDR3 region: CAISGGSRGSPLHF. In nucleotides, the CDR3 is TGTGCCATCAGTGGCGGGTCGCGGGGTTCACCCCTCCACTTT. The gene calls are TRBV10-3 and TRBJ1-6; D ambiguous. The V gene's germline CDR1 is ENHRY and CDR2 SYGVKD. This CDR3 is 14 amino acids long. Trimming cost V 4 bases and J 9 bases, with 13 bases left between them.

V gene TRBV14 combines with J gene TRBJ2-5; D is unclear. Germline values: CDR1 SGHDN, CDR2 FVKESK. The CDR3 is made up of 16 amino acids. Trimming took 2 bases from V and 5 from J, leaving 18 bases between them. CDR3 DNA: TGTGCCAGCAGCCAACGAGACACGTTTGAGCGCGAGACCCAGTACTTC. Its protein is CASSQRDTFERETQYF.

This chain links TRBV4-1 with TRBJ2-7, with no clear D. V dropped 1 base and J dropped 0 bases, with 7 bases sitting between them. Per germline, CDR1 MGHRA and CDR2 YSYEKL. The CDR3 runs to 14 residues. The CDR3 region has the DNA TGCGCCAGCAGCCAAGCTCTATCCTCCTACGAGCAGTACTTC. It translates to CASSQALSSYEQYF.

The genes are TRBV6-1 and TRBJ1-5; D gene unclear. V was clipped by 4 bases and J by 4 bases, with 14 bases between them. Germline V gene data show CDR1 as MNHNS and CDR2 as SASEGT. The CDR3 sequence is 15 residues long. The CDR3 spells CASSGSGEWNQPQHF. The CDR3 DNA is TGTGCCAGCAGTGGTAGCGGGGAGTGGAATCAGCCCCAGCATTTT.

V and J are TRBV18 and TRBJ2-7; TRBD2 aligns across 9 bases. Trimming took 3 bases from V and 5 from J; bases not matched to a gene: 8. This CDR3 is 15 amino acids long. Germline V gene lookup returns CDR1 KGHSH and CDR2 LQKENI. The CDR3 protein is CASSPGNSGSDEQYF. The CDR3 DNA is TGTGCCAGCTCACCTGGAAATAGCGGGAGCGACGAGCAGTACTTC. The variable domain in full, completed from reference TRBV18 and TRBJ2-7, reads NAGVMQNPRHLVRRRGQEARLRCSPMKGHSHVYWYRQLPEEGLKFMVYLQKENIIDESGMPKERFSAEFPKEGPSILRIQQVVRGDSAAYFCASSPGNSGSDEQYFGPGTRLTVT.

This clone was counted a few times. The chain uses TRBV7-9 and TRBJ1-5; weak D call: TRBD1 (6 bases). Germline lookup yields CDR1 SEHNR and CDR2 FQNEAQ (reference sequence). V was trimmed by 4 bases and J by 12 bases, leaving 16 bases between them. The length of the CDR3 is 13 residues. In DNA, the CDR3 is TGTGCCAGCAGCTCCCAGGACAGCCGGCTCCAGCATTTT. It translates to CASSSQDSRLQHF.

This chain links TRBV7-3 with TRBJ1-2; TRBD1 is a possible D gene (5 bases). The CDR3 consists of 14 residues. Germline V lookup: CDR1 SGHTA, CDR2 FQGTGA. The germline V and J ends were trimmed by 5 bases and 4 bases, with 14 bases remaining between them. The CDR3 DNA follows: TGTGCCAGCAGCCCATACGGGGGGGGCTATGGCTACACCTTC. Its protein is CASSPYGGGYGYTF.